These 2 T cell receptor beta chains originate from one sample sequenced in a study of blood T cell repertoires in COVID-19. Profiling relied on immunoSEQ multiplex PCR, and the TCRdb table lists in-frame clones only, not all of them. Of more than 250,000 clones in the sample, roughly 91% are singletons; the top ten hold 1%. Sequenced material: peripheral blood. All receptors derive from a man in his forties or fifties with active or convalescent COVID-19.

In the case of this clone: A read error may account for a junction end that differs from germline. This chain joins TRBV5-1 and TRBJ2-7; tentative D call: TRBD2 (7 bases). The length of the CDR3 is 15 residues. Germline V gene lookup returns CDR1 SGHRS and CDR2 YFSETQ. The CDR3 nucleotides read TGCGCCCGCAGCGGGGAGGGGGGGCGCAGCTACGAGCAGTACTTC. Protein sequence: CARSGEGGRSYEQYF.

The CDR3 loop reads CAWTSGGPSGTQYF. In nucleotides, the CDR3 is TGTGCCTGGACTAGCGGGGGGCCCTCGGGTACGCAGTATTTT. This chain links TRBV30 with TRBJ2-3, with TRBD2 matching over 11 bases. The CDR3 is 14 residues long. V dropped 4 bases and J dropped 8; count of bases not matched to a gene: 8. Germline lookup yields CDR1 GTSNPN and CDR2 SVGIG (reference sequence).